The source of this T cell receptor beta chain is a study of cytomegalovirus exposure and HLA in healthy donors. Findings and caveats of the study: In a later analysis, first-cohort TCR clusters were found to tend to co-occur in the 100 to 150 validation repertoires. Among TCR sequences, most were rare, though some public TCRs appeared in many donors.

Donors were drawn from the roughly 130-subject validation cohort, separate from the roughly 610-subject first cohort. In the case of this clone: The antigen remains unidentified.

Germline V gives CDR1 SNHLY, CDR2 FYNNEI. V was pared by 4 bases and J by 6 bases, with 7 bases of the junction left unmatched. The CDR3 loop spans 15 amino acids. Using immunoSEQ multiplex PCR, the repertoire was profiled, and TCRdb retains in-frame clones only, with some absent. The table includes about 150,000 clones, around 84% detected once. This TCR came from a human donor in good health. The J gene is TRBJ1-5, the V gene TRBV2; 9 bases are a match to TRBD1. The source material was PBMCs. The CDR3 is CASSVDDRGTQPQHF. The CDR3 DNA is TGTGCCAGCAGTGTTGATGACAGGGGGACTCAGCCCCAGCATTTT. Full variable domain (remainder filled in from reference TRBV2 and TRBJ1-5): EPEVTQTPSHQVTQMGQEVILRCVPISNHLYFYWYRQILGQKVEFLVSFYNNEISEKSEIFDDQFSVERPDGSNFTLKIRSTKLEDSAMYFCASSVDDRGTQPQHFGDGTRLSIL.